This T cell receptor beta chain was retrieved from a study of shared clonotypes between healthy human individuals. The study's findings and limits: Clonotypes shared by all four sorted-subset donors had higher generation probabilities than non-shared clonotypes. A limitation of the genetic and exposure-history diversity represented arose from few donors.

Produced via immunoSEQ multiplex PCR; TCRdb's table is partial and in-frame only. The data contain around 2,000,000 clones, just under 95% of them seen just once; the ten biggest clones take up 1% to 1.5%. Notes on this clone: The antigen remains undetermined.

Naive CD8 cells were CD45RO-negative, positively selected for CCR7, excluding terminally differentiated effector memory CD45RA+ cells. Trimming cost V 0 bases and J 0 bases, with 13 bases left between them. Germline CDR1 reads SGDLS; CDR2 reads YYNGEE. This CDR3 region has 16 residues. Source material: naive CD8+ T cells sorted from blood. The sequence was collected from a man between 18 and 29 years old in good health. The V gene is TRBV9, the J gene TRBJ2-7, with a possible D match to TRBD1 (6 bases). The CDR3 DNA reads TGTGCCAGCAGCGTAGAGGGGGACCCCGACTCCTACGAGCAGTACTTC. This sequence encodes CASSVEGDPDSYEQYF. The full variable domain, its missing parts supplied by reference TRBV9 and TRBJ2-7, is DSGVTQTPKHLITATGQRVTLRCSPRSGDLSVYWYQQSLDQGLQFLIQYYNGEERAKGNILERFSAQQFPDLHSELNLSSLELGDSALYFCASSVEGDPDSYEQYFGPGTRLTVT.